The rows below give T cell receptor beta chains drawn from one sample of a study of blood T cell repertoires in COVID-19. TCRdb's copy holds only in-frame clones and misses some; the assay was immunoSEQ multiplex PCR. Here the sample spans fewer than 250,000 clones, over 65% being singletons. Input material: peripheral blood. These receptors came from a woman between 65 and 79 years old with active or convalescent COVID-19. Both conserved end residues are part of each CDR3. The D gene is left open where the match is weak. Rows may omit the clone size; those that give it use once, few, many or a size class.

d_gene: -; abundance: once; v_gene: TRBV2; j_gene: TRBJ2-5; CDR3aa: CASKELYQETQYF; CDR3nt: TGTGCCAGCAAAGAGTTGTACCAAGAGACCCAGTACTTC
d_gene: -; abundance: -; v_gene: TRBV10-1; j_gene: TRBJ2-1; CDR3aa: CASSVQRVWRETNNEQFF; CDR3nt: TGCGCCAGCAGTGTGCAACGGGTTTGGCGAGAAACTAACAATGAGCAGTTCTTC
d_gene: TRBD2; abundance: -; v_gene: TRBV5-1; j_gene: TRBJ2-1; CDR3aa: CASSLALQAGGPNEQFF; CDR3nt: TGCGCCAGCAGCTTGGCCCTCCAAGCGGGAGGGCCCAATGAGCAGTTCTTC
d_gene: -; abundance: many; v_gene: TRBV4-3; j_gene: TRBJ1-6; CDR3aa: CASSQTTGGDNSPLHF; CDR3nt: TGCGCCAGCAGCCAAACGACGGGGGGTGATAATTCACCCCTCCACTTT
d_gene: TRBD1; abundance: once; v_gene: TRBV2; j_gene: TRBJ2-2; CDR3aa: CASTADRGDTGELFF; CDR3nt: TGTGCCAGCACTGCGGACAGGGGGGACACCGGGGAGCTGTTTTTT
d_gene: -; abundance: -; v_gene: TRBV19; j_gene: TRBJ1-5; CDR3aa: CASSSPHQPQHF; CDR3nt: TGTGCCAGTAGTTCTCCCCATCAGCCCCAGCATTTT
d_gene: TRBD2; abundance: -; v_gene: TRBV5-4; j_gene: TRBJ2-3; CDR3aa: CASSFATSVDTQYF; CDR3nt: TGTGCCAGCAGCTTCGCGACTAGCGTCGATACGCAGTATTTT
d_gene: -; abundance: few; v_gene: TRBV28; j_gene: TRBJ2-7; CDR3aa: CASSRNWAPYEQYF; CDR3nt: TGTGCCAGCAGTAGGAATTGGGCACCCTACGAGCAGTACTTC
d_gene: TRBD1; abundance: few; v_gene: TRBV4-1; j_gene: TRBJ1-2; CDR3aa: CASSQAPGQGPGYTF; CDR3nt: TGCGCCAGCAGCCAAGCTCCGGGACAGGGTCCTGGCTACACCTTC
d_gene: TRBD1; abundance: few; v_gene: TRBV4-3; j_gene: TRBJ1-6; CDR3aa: CASSQVTTGRSPLHF; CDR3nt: TGCGCCAGCAGCCAAGTCACGACAGGGCGTTCACCCCTCCACTTT
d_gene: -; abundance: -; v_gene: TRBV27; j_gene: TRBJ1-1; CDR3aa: CASIDLSAGSNTEAFF; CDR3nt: TGTGCCAGCATTGACCTGTCAGCGGGTTCGAACACTGAAGCTTTCTTT
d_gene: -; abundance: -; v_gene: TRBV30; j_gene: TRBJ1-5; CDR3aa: CAWSVTEAQPQHF; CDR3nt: TGTGCCTGGAGTGTTACGGAGGCCCAGCCCCAGCATTTT
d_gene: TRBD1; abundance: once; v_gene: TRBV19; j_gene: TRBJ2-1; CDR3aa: CASSIGDRGHPYNEQFF; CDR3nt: TGTGCCAGTAGTATAGGGGACAGGGGGCACCCCTACAATGAGCAGTTCTTC
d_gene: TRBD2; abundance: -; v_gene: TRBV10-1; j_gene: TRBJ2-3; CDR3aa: CASSDPSGSKDTQYF; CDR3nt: TGCGCCAGCAGTGATCCTAGCGGTTCGAAAGATACGCAGTATTTT
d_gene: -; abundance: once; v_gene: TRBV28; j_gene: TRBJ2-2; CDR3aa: CASSYPARELFF; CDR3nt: TGTGCCAGCAGTTACCCCGCTAGGGAGCTGTTTTTT
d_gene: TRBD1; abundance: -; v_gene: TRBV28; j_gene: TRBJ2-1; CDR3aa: CASRDRDRGGYNEQFF; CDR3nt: TGTGCCAGCAGGGACAGGGACAGGGGAGGGTACAATGAGCAGTTCTTC
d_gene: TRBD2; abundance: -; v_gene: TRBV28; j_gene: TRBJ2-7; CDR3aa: CASSSIPGLASSYEQYF; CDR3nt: TGTGCCAGCAGTTCAATACCGGGACTAGCGTCCTCCTACGAGCAGTACTTC
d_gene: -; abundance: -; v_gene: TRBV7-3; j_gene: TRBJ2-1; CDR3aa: CASSLSRYNEQFF; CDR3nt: TGTGCCAGCAGCTTAAGCAGGTACAATGAGCAGTTCTTC
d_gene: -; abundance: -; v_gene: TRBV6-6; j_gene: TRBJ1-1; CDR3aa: CASRRFSDTEAFF; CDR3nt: TGTGCCAGCCGGAGGTTTTCGGACACTGAAGCTTTCTTT
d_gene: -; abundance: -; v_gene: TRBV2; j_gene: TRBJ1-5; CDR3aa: CASSEGRASNQPQHF; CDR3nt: TGTGCCAGCAGTGAGGGCAGGGCCAGCAATCAGCCCCAGCATTTT
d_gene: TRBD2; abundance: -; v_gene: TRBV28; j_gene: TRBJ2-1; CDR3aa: CASSLTSGSSYNEQFF; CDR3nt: TGTGCCAGCAGTTTGACTAGCGGGTCCTCCTACAATGAGCAGTTCTTC
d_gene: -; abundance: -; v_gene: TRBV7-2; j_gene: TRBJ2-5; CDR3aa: CASSAQETQYF; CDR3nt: TGTGCCAGCAGCGCGCAAGAGACCCAGTACTTC
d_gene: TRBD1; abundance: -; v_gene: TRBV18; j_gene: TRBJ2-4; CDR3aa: CASSPGQVTYF; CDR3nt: TGTGCCAGCTCACCGGGACAGGTCACGTACTTC
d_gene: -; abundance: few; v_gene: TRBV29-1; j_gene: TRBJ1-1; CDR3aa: CSVAQVQNTEAFF; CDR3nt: TGCAGCGTTGCCCAGGTTCAGAACACTGAAGCTTTCTTT
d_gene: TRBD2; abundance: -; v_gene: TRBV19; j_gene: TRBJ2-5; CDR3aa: CASSAGGRETQYF; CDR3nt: TGTGCCAGTAGCGCGGGGGGTCGAGAGACCCAGTACTTC
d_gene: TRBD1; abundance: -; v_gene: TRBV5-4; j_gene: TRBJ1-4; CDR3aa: CASSHPGQGPREKLFF; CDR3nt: TGTGCCAGCAGCCACCCCGGACAGGGGCCGCGGGAAAAACTGTTTTTT
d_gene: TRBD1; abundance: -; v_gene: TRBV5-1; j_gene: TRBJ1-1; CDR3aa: CASSATGGSAEAFF; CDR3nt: TGCGCCAGCAGCGCCACAGGGGGAAGCGCTGAAGCTTTCTTT
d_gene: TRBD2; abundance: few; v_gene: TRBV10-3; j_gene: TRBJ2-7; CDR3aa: CAIRSSGRGNEQYF; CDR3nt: TGTGCCATCAGATCTAGCGGGAGAGGCAACGAGCAGTACTTC
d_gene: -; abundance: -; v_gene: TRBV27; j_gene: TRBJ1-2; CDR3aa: CASSFSSRARYTF; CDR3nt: TGTGCCAGCAGCTTTTCCTCCAGGGCGCGCTACACCTTC
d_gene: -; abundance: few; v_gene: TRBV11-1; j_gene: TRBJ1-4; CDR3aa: CASSPSEHYNEKLFF; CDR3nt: TGTGCCAGCAGCCCATCGGAACACTACAATGAAAAACTGTTTTTT
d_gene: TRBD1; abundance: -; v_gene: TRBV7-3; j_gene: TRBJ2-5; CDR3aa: CASSPTGRQETQYF; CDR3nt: TGTGCCAGCAGCCCGACAGGGCGGCAAGAGACCCAGTACTTC
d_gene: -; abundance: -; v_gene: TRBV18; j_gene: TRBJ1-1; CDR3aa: CASSPLGDTEAFF; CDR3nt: TGTGCCAGCTCACCATTGGGCGACACTGAAGCTTTCTTT
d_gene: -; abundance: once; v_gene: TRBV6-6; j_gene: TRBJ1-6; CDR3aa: CASNLPGDLNSPLHF; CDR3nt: TGTGCCAGCAATCTCCCCGGGGACTTGAATTCACCCCTCCACTTT
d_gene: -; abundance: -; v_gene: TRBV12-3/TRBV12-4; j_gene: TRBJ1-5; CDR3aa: CASSFATNQPQHF; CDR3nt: TGTGCCAGCAGTTTTGCTACCAATCAGCCCCAGCATTTT
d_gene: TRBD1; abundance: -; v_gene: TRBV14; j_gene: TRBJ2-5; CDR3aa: CASSQDQGVYGIETQYF; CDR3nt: TGTGCCAGCAGCCAAGATCAGGGGGTCTACGGGATAGAGACCCAGTACTTC
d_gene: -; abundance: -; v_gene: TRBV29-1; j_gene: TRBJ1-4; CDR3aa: CSIRGSNEKLFF; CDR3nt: TGCAGCATACGGGGTTCGAATGAAAAACTGTTTTTT
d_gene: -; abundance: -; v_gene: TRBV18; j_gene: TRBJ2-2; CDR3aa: CASSPPLLAGGGELFF; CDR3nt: TGTGCCAGCTCACCACCGTTACTCGCGGGCGGCGGGGAGCTGTTTTTT
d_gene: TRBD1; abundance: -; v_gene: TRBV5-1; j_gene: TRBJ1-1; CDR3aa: CASSFPDRDKAFF; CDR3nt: TGCGCCAGCAGCTTTCCGGACAGGGATAAAGCTTTCTTT
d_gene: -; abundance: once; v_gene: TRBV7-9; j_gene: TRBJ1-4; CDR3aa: CASSRNEKLFF; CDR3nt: TGTGCCAGCAGCCGGAATGAAAAACTGTTTTTT
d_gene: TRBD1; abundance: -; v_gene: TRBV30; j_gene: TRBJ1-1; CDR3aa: CAWSKTGDTEAFF; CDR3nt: TGTGCCTGGAGTAAGACAGGGGACACTGAAGCTTTCTTT
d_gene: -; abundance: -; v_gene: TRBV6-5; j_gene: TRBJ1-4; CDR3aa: CASIPTGLNEKLFF; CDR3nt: TGTGCCAGCATCCCGACAGGCCTTAATGAAAAACTGTTTTTT
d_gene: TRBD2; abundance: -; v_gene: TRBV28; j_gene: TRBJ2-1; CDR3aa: CASSFSGGYNEQFF; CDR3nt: TGTGCCAGCAGTTTTTCGGGAGGGTACAATGAGCAGTTCTTC